What follows is one T cell receptor (beta chain) and its context. Its antigen is not known. The data were obtained in a study of CD8+ T cells in alopecia areata. Study-level results: Alopecia totalis/universalis scalp especially showed more expanded CD8+ clones than normal scalp. Scalp data also include sequences from resident alphabeta T cells of normal skin. Patients shared TCRs less clearly than mice did, possibly for HLA-related reasons.

RNA was isolated and reverse transcribed to cDNA, the sequencing template. The data were produced by immunoSEQ multiplex PCR, yet TCRdb's version contains in-frame clones alone and is incomplete. This sample has 90,000 to 150,000 clones, with around 64% found just once. The CDR3 sequence is 12 residues long. The V end was cut by 10 bases, the J end by 6 bases, with 15 bases between. Germline V gene lookup returns CDR1 MNHEY and CDR2 SVGAGI. The receptor was derived from a human donor in good health. Sequencing input: CD4+ T cells sorted from blood. J is TRBJ1-2 and V is TRBV6-5; a possible D gene is TRBD1 (6 bases). This CDR3 reads CATRRGGNGYTF. The CDR3 DNA follows: TGTGCCACCCGTAGGGGGGGGAATGGCTACACCTTC.